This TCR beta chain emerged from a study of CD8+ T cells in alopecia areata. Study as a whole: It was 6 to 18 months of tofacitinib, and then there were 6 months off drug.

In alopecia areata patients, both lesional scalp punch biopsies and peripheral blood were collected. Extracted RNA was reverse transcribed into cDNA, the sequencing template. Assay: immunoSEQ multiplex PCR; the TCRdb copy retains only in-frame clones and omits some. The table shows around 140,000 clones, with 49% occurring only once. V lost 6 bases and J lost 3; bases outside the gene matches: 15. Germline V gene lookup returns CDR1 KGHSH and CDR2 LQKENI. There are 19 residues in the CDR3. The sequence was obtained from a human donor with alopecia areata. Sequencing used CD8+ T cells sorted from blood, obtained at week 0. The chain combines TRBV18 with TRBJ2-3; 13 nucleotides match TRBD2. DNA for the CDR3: TGTGCCAGCTCGCCCGGGACTAGCGGGGAAGTCACTAGTACAGATACGCAGTATTTT. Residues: CASSPGTSGEVTSTDTQYF.